This T cell receptor beta chain was sequenced for a study of cytomegalovirus exposure and HLA in healthy donors. Study information: Across under 450 genotyped donors, about 81% landed in the Caucasian-associated ancestry cluster.

In regard to this clone: What it binds is unknown.

PCR used 60 Vbeta primers and 13 Jbeta primers. The assay was immunoSEQ multiplex PCR, and TCRdb's table has in-frame clones only and misses some. The sample carries 55,000 to 70,000 clones, around two thirds recorded once. Germline lookup yields CDR1 SGDLS and CDR2 YYNGEE. This CDR3 is built from 14 residues. Trimming pared 6 bases from V and 7 bases from J, leaving 17 bases between. Study-wide points: Owing to their indistinguishability, certain V segments, notably TRBV6-2 and TRBV6-3, were excluded. TCR beta V- and J-gene trimming was later associated with a missense DCLRE1C variant. In presence/absence analyses, roughly uniform sequencing depth across donors was assumed.

Sequencing used PBMCs. The TCR originated in a woman aged 55-69 years in good health and CMV-seropositive. V usage is TRBV9 and J usage is TRBJ1-3, with unresolved D. The CDR3 DNA follows: TGTGCCAGCATGGAGGGTACTGTTTCGAACACCATATATTTT. It is translated as CASMEGTVSNTIYF.